The clone carrying this T cell receptor beta chain was counted a few times. As yet, its antigen is unknown. The authors incorporated unique molecular identifiers into the TCR beta cDNA libraries. MiXCR, applied by TCRdb to the PCR reads, yields one record per CDR3 protein. Of roughly 570,000 distinct CDR3 sequences listed, roughly 34% are singletons. Germline V gene sequence: CDR1 DFQATT, CDR2 SNEGSKA (reference sequence). The CDR3 has 16 residues. This record belongs to a study of post-analysis software for immune sequencing data. Study-wide context: Included among the disease courses, which were recorded for the cohort, were relapsing-remitting, secondary progressive and progressive-relapsing multiple sclerosis.

Points from the study as a whole: With TRBV5-6, TRBV5-1 and TRBV20-1 included, about 5 TRBV segments were more frequent in patients than in controls.

The sequence was collected from a girl aged 2-17 years with multiple sclerosis. The chain is built from TRBV20-1 and TRBJ2-4, with 12 nucleotides matching TRBD1. Judging by the DNA end, TRBJ2-7 fits better; the J call may be wrong. The sample was blood. The CDR3 nucleotides read TGCAGTGCTAGAGACCAACCGGGACAGGGGGCTCTCGAGCAGTACTTC. Its protein is CSARDQPGQGALEQYF.